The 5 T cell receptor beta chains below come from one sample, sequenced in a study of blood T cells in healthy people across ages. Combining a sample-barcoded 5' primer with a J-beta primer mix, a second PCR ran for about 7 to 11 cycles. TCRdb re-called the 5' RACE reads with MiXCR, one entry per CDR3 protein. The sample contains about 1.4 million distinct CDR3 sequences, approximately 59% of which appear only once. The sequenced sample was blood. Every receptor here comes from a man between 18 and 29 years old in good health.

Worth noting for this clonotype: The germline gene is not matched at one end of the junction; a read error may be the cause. CDR3 DNA: TGTGCCGGCAGTTACTTTACCTTGGGGACAGTAATCCAGTACTTC. Protein sequence: CAGSYFTLGTVIQYF. The chain uses TRBV6-2 or TRBV6-3 and TRBJ2-7; 7 nucleotides line up with TRBD1. The CDR3 spans 15 residues. The germline CDR1 and CDR2 sequences are MNHEY and SVGEGT.

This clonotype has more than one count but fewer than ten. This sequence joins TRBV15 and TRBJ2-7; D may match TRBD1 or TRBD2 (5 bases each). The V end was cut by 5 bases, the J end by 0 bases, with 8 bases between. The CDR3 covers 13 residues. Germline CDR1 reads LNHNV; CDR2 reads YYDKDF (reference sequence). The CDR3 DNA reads TGTGCCACCAGCGGGGACGGCTCCTACGAGCAGTACTTC. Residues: CATSGDGSYEQYF.

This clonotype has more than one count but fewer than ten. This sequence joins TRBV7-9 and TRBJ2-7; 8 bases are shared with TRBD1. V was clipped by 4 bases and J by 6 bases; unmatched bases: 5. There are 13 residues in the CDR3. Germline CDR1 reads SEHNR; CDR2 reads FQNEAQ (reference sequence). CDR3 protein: CASSSQTGVEQYF. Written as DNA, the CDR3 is TGTGCCAGCAGCTCCCAGACAGGGGTCGAGCAGTACTTC. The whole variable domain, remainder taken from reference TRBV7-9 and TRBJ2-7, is DTGVSQNPRHKITKRGQNVTFRCDPISEHNRLYWYRQTLGQGPEFLTYFQNEAQLEKSRLLSDRFSAERPKGSFSTLEIQRTEQGDSAMYLCASSSQTGVEQYFGPGTRLTVT.

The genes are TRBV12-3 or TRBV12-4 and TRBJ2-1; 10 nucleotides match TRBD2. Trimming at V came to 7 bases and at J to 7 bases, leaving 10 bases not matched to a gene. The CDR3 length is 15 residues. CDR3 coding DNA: TGTGCCAGCATTTCAGCGGGAGGGCCAAGGAATGAGCAGTTCTTC. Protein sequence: CASISAGGPRNEQFF.

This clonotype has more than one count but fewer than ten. The CDR3 is CASGGLAGWETQYF. The CDR3 DNA follows: TGTGCCTCGGGGGGACTAGCGGGTTGGGAGACCCAGTACTTC. The rearrangement joins TRBV10-3 to TRBJ2-5; 12 nucleotides match TRBD2. This CDR3 contains 14 residues. Germline V gene sequence: CDR1 ENHRY, CDR2 SYGVKD. J lost 5 bases, V lost 11 bases, and 9 bases had no gene match.